The 32 T cell receptor beta chains listed next were all sequenced from one sample in a study of post-analysis software for immune sequencing data. Unique-molecular-identifier-tagged TCR beta cDNA libraries were used. TCRdb re-analysed the PCR reads in MiXCR, keeping a single row per CDR3 protein. The data hold about 800,000 distinct CDR3 sequences, with less than 35% observed a single time. Whole-study results and caveats: Elevated frequency relative to controls characterized a handful of TRBV segments in patients, TRBV5-6, TRBV5-1 and TRBV20-1 among them.

What these receptors recognize is not known. The specimen sequenced was blood. The receptors stem from a girl between 10 and 17 years old with multiple sclerosis.

The rearrangement joins TRBV29-1 to TRBJ2-1, with D perhaps TRBD1 or TRBD2 (5 bases each). Trimming removed 7 bases at V and 2 bases at J, with 9 bases between. There are 12 residues in the CDR3. Per the germline V gene, CDR1 is SQVTM and CDR2 is ANQGSEA. In nucleotides, the CDR3 is TGCAGCGGGGAGACAGCCTACAATGAGCAGTTCTTC. Amino acid sequence: CSGETAYNEQFF.

The chain is built from TRBV20-1 and TRBJ2-1; D ambiguous. Germline V gene lookup returns CDR1 DFQATT and CDR2 SNEGSKA (reference sequence). V was trimmed by 3 bases and J by 8 bases, leaving 8 bases between them. The CDR3 loop spans 11 amino acids. CDR3 in amino acids: CSASPTHEQFF. DNA of the CDR3: TGCAGTGCTAGCCCAACTCATGAGCAGTTCTTC.

Concerning this clonotype: Being one base from a much bigger clone, this may be a read error. This chain uses TRBV29-1 with TRBJ2-5; D is unresolved. The CDR3 extends over 13 amino acids. Germline CDR1 reads SQVTM; CDR2 reads ANQGSEA. The germline V and J ends were trimmed by 6 bases and 5 bases, with 16 bases remaining between them. As DNA, the CDR3 is TGCAGCGTCCCCGCGGACGGTCACGAGACCCAGTACTTC. Translation: CSVPADGHETQYF.

The sample holds a few counts of this clonotype. The rearrangement joins TRBV29-1 to TRBJ2-1, with 8 bases fitting TRBD1. V was clipped by 3 bases and J by 2 bases; unmatched bases: 0. The CDR3 is 13 amino acids. CDR1 is SQVTM and CDR2 is ANQGSEA in the germline V gene. The CDR3 reads CSVDRGPYNEQFF. The CDR3 DNA is TGCAGCGTTGACAGGGGGCCCTACAATGAGCAGTTCTTC.

V gene TRBV7-2 combines with J gene TRBJ1-6, with D possibly TRBD1 on 6 matching bases. Per germline, CDR1 SGHTA and CDR2 FQGNSA. The CDR3 has 15 amino acids. With 0 bases removed from V and 9 bases from J, the gap between germline ends came to 12 bases. The CDR3 DNA is TGTGCCAGCAGCTTAGCTCGGGGGCGCGGTTCACCCCTCCACTTT. Its protein is CASSLARGRGSPLHF. Full variable domain (remainder filled in from reference TRBV7-2 and TRBJ1-6): GAGVSQSPSNKVTEKGKDVELRCDPISGHTALYWYRQSLGQGLEFLIYFQGNSAPDKSGLPSDRFSAERTGGSVSTLTIQRTQQEDSAVYLCASSLARGRGSPLHFGNGTRLTVT.

A single count supports this clonotype. The V and J genes are TRBV6-6 and TRBJ2-7; TRBD2 might be the D (6 bases). CDR3 size: 14 residues. Germline V gene sequence: CDR1 MNHNY, CDR2 SVGAGI (reference sequence). V dropped 1 base and J dropped 3 bases, with 10 bases sitting between them. CDR3 region: CASSYLAGNYEQYF. CDR3 bases: TGTGCCAGCAGTTACTTGGCGGGAAACTACGAGCAGTACTTC.

This clonotype was counted at least ten times. This chain connects TRBV27 to TRBJ2-1; 7 bases agree with TRBD1. This CDR3 has 16 residues. With V trimmed by 7 bases and J by 5 bases, 14 bases remained unmatched. Looked up from germline, CDR1 is MNHEY and CDR2 is SMNVEV (reference sequence). CDR3: CASIIAGQAFNNEQFF. CDR3 sequence (DNA): TGTGCCAGCATCATCGCAGGACAGGCATTCAACAATGAGCAGTTCTTC.

The chain uses TRBV20-1 and TRBJ1-6, with TRBD1 matching 9 bases. There are 14 residues in the CDR3. CDR1 and CDR2 (germline): DFQATT, SNEGSKA (reference sequence). V was clipped by 5 bases and J by 7 bases; unmatched bases: 6. CDR3 DNA: TGCAGTGCTGGTGCTGACAGGGGGAATTCACCCCTCCACTTT. Amino acids: CSAGADRGNSPLHF.

This chain links TRBV20-1 with TRBJ2-1; 7 bases match TRBD2. The CDR3 totals 15 residues. After removal of 2 bases from V and 7 bases from J, the junction contained 11 bases not matched to a gene. The V gene's germline CDR1 is DFQATT and CDR2 SNEGSKA (reference sequence). The chain's CDR3 is CSARPPRDYENEQFF. The CDR3 region has the DNA TGCAGTGCTAGACCCCCGCGGGACTACGAGAATGAGCAGTTCTTC.

This clonotype was counted a few times. This chain connects TRBV9 to TRBJ2-5; D is unresolved. The CDR3 extends over 13 amino acids. CDR1 is SGDLS and CDR2 is YYNGEE in the germline V gene. V was clipped by 0 bases and J by 5 bases, with 8 bases between them. CDR3 amino acids: CASSVGGVETQYF. The CDR3 coding sequence is TGTGCCAGCAGCGTAGGAGGTGTGGAGACCCAGTACTTC.

This clonotype has a handful of counts. The chain employs TRBV18 and TRBJ1-4; D may be TRBD1 (5 bases). This CDR3 has 16 amino acids. The ends were cut back, 1 base at V and 8 bases at J, with 17 bases in the middle. Germline-derived CDR1 and CDR2 are KGHSH and LQKENI. This CDR3 is CASSPRWWQGGEKLFF. CDR3 coding DNA: TGTGCCAGCTCACCACGATGGTGGCAGGGAGGCGAAAAACTGTTTTTT.

The chain has TRBV5-5 and TRBJ1-2; D unresolved. Germline V gene data show CDR1 as SGHKS and CDR2 as YYEKEE (reference sequence). The CDR3 sequence is 14 residues long. Trimming removed 2 bases from V and 0 bases from J, with 8 bases in between. The DNA for the CDR3 is TGTGCCAGCAGCTTCGTTTCAGCTAACTATGGCTACACCTTC. Translating it yields CASSFVSANYGYTF.

This clonotype has only a few counts. CDR3 in DNA: TGCGCCAGCAGCCAAGATGCCAGACACTATGGCTACACCTTC. It translates to CASSQDARHYGYTF. V and J are TRBV4-1 and TRBJ1-2; D is uncertain. The germline V gene has CDR1 MGHRA and CDR2 YSYEKL. The CDR3 has 14 residues. V lost 0 bases, J lost 3 bases, and 8 bases lay in between.

The rearrangement joins TRBV10-1 to TRBJ2-7, with TRBD1 identical over 8 bases. Trimming at V came to 3 bases and at J to 7 bases, leaving 14 bases not matched to a gene. Germline V gene lookup returns CDR1 WNHNN and CDR2 SYGVQD (reference sequence). This CDR3 is built from 16 residues. The CDR3 region has the DNA TGCGCCAGCAGTGATTCCGGGACAGGTGACTACAATGAGCAGTACTTC. This gives the protein CASSDSGTGDYNEQYF.

The gene calls are TRBV7-2 and TRBJ2-3; D is undetermined. The germline V gene has CDR1 SGHTA and CDR2 FQGNSA. The V end was cut by 6 bases, the J end by 2 bases, with 9 bases between. The CDR3 contains 13 residues. This CDR3 is CASSSPVTDTQYF. In DNA form, the CDR3 reads TGTGCCAGCAGTTCTCCGGTCACAGATACGCAGTATTTT.

This clonotype appeared a few times. The rearrangement joins TRBV18 to TRBJ1-2, with unresolved D. Germline V CDR1 and CDR2: KGHSH, LQKENI. This CDR3 contains 14 residues. With 0 bases removed from V and 1 base from J, the gap between germline ends came to 6 bases. The CDR3 DNA follows: TGTGCCAGCTCACCACCCGTGGTTAACTATGGCTACACCTTC. Translating gives CASSPPVVNYGYTF.

The chain joins TRBV20-1 to TRBJ1-1, with D unresolved. V lost 3 bases, J lost 7 bases, and 9 bases lay in between. Per the germline V gene, CDR1 is DFQATT and CDR2 is SNEGSKA (reference sequence). The CDR3 length is 11 residues. The CDR3 region has the DNA TGCAGTGCTAGGGACGAAATTGAAGCTTTCTTT. The encoded protein is CSARDEIEAFF.

Only a few counts were recorded for this clonotype. V usage is TRBV7-9 and J usage is TRBJ2-4; D unresolved. The CDR3 runs 14 residues. Germline values: CDR1 SEHNR, CDR2 FQNEAQ (reference sequence). V was trimmed by 5 bases and J by 1 base, leaving 9 bases between them. CDR3 region: CASSATEAKNIQYF. In nucleotides, the CDR3 is TGTGCCAGCAGCGCTACGGAGGCCAAAAACATTCAGTACTTC.

This clonotype was detected only a few times. The chain joins TRBV20-1 to TRBJ2-5; D is possibly TRBD1 (6 bases). Germline loops: CDR1 DFQATT, CDR2 SNEGSKA (reference sequence). Between the trimmed V and J ends, which lost 5 bases and 10 bases, there was a span of 17 bases. CDR3 size: 12 residues. Written as DNA, the CDR3 is TGCAGTGCTCCAACAGGGCTCGATGGCCAGTACTTC. Translated: CSAPTGLDGQYF.

The table lists this clonotype with a few counts. V gene TRBV15 combines with J gene TRBJ2-5; the D is unclear. With 1 base removed from V and 2 bases from J, the gap between germline ends came to 11 bases. CDR3 length equals 15 residues. CDR1 LNHNV and CDR2 YYDKDF come from the germline V gene (reference sequence). The CDR3 DNA reads TGTGCCACCAGCAGAGTCGGCCGAACTCAAGAGACCCAGTACTTC. It encodes CATSRVGRTQETQYF. The full variable domain, in which reference TRBV15 and TRBJ2-5 provide the parts outside the CDR3, is DAMVIQNPRYQVTQFGKPVTLSCSQTLNHNVMYWYQQKSSQAPKLLFHYYDKDFNNEADTPDNFQSRRPNTSFCFLDIRSPGLGDTAMYLCATSRVGRTQETQYFGPGTRLLVL.

Only a few counts were recorded for this clonotype. The V call is TRBV7-2, the J call TRBJ2-1; no definite D call. Trimming stripped 2 bases from V and 10 bases from J, with 6 bases between. Germline CDR1 reads SGHTA; CDR2 reads FQGNSA. This CDR3 is 11 amino acids long. The CDR3 spells CASSLTREQFF. The CDR3 DNA is TGTGCCAGCAGCTTAACCCGCGAGCAGTTCTTC.

This clonotype was recorded a few times. The chain combines TRBV6-5 with TRBJ2-3; tentative D call: TRBD1 (5 bases). V gave up 10 bases and J gave up 0 bases, with 14 bases separating them. This CDR3 spans 14 amino acids. Germline V gene lookup returns CDR1 MNHEY and CDR2 SVGAGI. In DNA, the CDR3 is TGTGCCACCTCCCGACAGTTTAGCACAGATACGCAGTATTTT. The encoded protein is CATSRQFSTDTQYF.

Concerning this clonotype itself: A much larger clonotype is one base distant, so this may be a read error. This chain joins TRBV29-1 and TRBJ2-3; TRBD2 matches at 7 bases. Germline V CDR1 and CDR2: SQVTM, ANQGSEA. CDR3 size: 14 residues. The CDR3 DNA is TGCAGCGTTGAGGCGGGAGCAGGCACAGATGCGCAGTATTTT. It specifies CSVEAGAGTDAQYF.

The rearrangement links TRBV29-1 to TRBJ1-1; TRBD1 matches at 8 bases. The CDR3 has 12 amino acids. Germline V gene data show CDR1 as SQVTM and CDR2 as ANQGSEA. The V segment lost 7 bases and the J segment 3 bases; nucleotides outside the gene matches: 4. CDR3 coding DNA: TGCAGCGCAGGGGGCCGGGACACTGAAGCTTTCTTT. Translating gives CSAGGRDTEAFF. Filled out from reference TRBV29-1 and TRBJ1-1, the complete variable domain reads SAVISQKPSRDICQRGTSLTIQCQVDSQVTMMFWYRQQPGQSLTLIATANQGSEATYESGFVIDKFPISRPNLTFSTLTVSNMSPEDSSIYLCSAGGRDTEAFFGQGTRLTVV.

The chain couples TRBV2 to TRBJ1-1; a weak D match, TRBD1 (5 bases). This CDR3 has 15 amino acids. V was pared by 3 bases and J by 3 bases, with 14 bases between. The germline V gene has CDR1 SNHLY and CDR2 FYNNEI. CDR3 sequence (DNA): TGTGCCAGCAGTGAGGGGGGAGAGCCTCACACTGAAGCTTTCTTT. It encodes CASSEGGEPHTEAFF.

This clonotype was counted a single time. The rearrangement links TRBV20-1 to TRBJ2-2, with a possible D match to TRBD1 (7 bases). V lost 6 bases and J lost 6, with 17 bases in between. Germline CDR1 reads DFQATT; CDR2 reads SNEGSKA (reference sequence). The CDR3 is 14 amino acids. CDR3 region: CSANQGGEAGELFF. CDR3 sequence (DNA): TGCAGTGCCAACCAGGGGGGCGAGGCCGGGGAGCTGTTTTTT.

This chain links TRBV20-1 with TRBJ2-1; 9 nucleotides agree with TRBD1. The germline gives CDR1 DFQATT, CDR2 SNEGSKA (reference sequence). This CDR3 has 17 amino acids. Germline trimming cut 5 bases from V and 0 bases from J; bases unmatched to any gene: 11. The CDR3 DNA follows: TGCAGTGCTCTTGCCGGGACAGGGAAAAGCTCCTACAATGAGCAGTTCTTC. It codes for CSALAGTGKSSYNEQFF.

Many counts were recorded for this clonotype. The CDR3 sequence is CASSGGTRDNEQYF. The DNA for the CDR3 is TGTGCCAGCAGTGGCGGGACTAGAGACAACGAGCAGTACTTC. The chain is built from TRBV6-5 and TRBJ2-7, with 8 bases matching TRBD2. Germline CDR1 is MNHEY and CDR2 is SVGAGI. CDR3 length: 14 residues. J lost 5 bases, V lost 5 bases, and 8 bases had no gene match.

The chain employs TRBV27 and TRBJ2-7; TRBD1 matches at 8 bases. The V gene's germline CDR1 is MNHEY and CDR2 SMNVEV (reference sequence). The CDR3 loop spans 14 amino acids. Trimming removed 6 bases from V and 3 bases from J; junction bases left unmatched: 7. The DNA of the CDR3 is TGTGCCAGCAGGGAGACAGGGGAACTCTACGAGCAGTACTTC. Translated, it gives CASRETGELYEQYF.

V is TRBV7-2 and J is TRBJ2-1; 9 nucleotides match TRBD2. CDR1 SGHTA and CDR2 FQGNSA come from the germline V gene. There are 15 residues in the CDR3. V lost 0 bases and J lost 7; bases outside the gene matches: 4. DNA of the CDR3: TGTGCCAGCAGCTTAGCGCTAACTAGCGGGAATGAGCAGTTCTTC. Protein product: CASSLALTSGNEQFF.

The gene calls are TRBV20-1 and TRBJ1-2, with a possible D match to TRBD1 (5 bases). V lost 3 bases, J lost 0 bases, and 17 bases lay in between. The germline V gene has CDR1 DFQATT and CDR2 SNEGSKA (reference sequence). The CDR3 is 16 residues long. The CDR3 sequence is CSARGGVSGANYGYTF. The CDR3 nucleotides are TGCAGTGCTAGGGGTGGAGTTTCGGGGGCTAACTATGGCTACACCTTC.

CDR3 coding DNA: TGCGCCAGCAGCCTAGTCAGGGGCAGCATGAACACTGAAGCTTTCTTT. Protein product: CASSLVRGSMNTEAFF. The chain combines TRBV4-1 with TRBJ1-1, with D tentatively TRBD1 (6 bases). The germline V and J ends were trimmed by 4 bases and 0 bases, with 15 bases remaining between them. The length of the CDR3 is 16 residues. Germline V lookup: CDR1 MGHRA, CDR2 YSYEKL.